This is a list of T cell receptor beta chains from one sample in a study of T cell responses to AZD1222 COVID-19 vaccine. Clones were read by immunoSEQ multiplex PCR, and TCRdb kept only the in-frame ones, dropping some. Here the sample spans more than 150,000 clones, 85% to 90% being singletons. Sequenced here: peripheral blood, sampled on day 0 of AZD1222 vaccination. The receptors originated from an adult in good health. The CDR3 runs from the conserved cysteine through the conserved F or W. D genes are given only for firm matches. Some rows mark clone size as missing; the rest say once, few, many or name a class of expanded clone.

j_call d_call v_call clone_size cdr3_aa cdr3_nt
TRBJ1-2 - TRBV27 - CASTTRPRGSYGYTF TGTGCCAGCACCACCCGCCCGAGAGGGTCATATGGCTACACCTTC
TRBJ2-1 - TRBV28 - CASSFSSGGPSSYNEQFF TGTGCCAGCAGTTTTTCCTCCGGGGGGCCGAGCTCCTACAATGAGCAGTTCTTC
TRBJ2-5 TRBD2 TRBV9 once CASSVAGTSGGAEFKTQYF TGTGCCAGCAGCGTGGCTGGGACTAGCGGGGGGGCCGAATTTAAGACCCAGTACTTC
TRBJ1-2 - TRBV5-1 few CASSFDAGQLYGYTF TGCGCCAGCAGCTTTGATGCAGGACAGCTCTATGGCTACACCTTC
TRBJ2-2 - TRBV27 - CASTPTWGADTGELFF TGTGCCAGCACCCCGACCTGGGGGGCGGACACCGGGGAGCTGTTTTTT
TRBJ2-2 - TRBV2 - CASIVGRDLTGELFF TGTGCCAGCATTGTGGGTCGGGATTTAACCGGGGAGCTGTTTTTT
TRBJ1-4 - TRBV4-2 - CASSQSLRVNEKLFF TGTGCCAGCAGCCAAAGTCTCCGGGTTAATGAAAAACTGTTTTTT
TRBJ1-5 TRBD1 TRBV7-2 - CASSEGQGNQPQHF TGTGCCAGCAGCGAAGGACAGGGTAATCAGCCCCAGCATTTT
TRBJ2-7 - TRBV10-3 - CAISESLSYEQYF TGTGCCATCAGTGAGTCTCTTAGCTACGAGCAGTACTTC
TRBJ1-4 TRBD1 TRBV14 - CASSQDPDRADEKLFF TGTGCCAGCAGCCAAGACCCAGACAGGGCGGATGAAAAACTGTTTTTT
TRBJ2-1 TRBD1 TRBV2 few CASSERGQGRDEQFF TGTGCCAGCAGTGAAAGGGGACAGGGAAGGGATGAGCAGTTCTTC
TRBJ2-3 TRBD2 TRBV5-4 - CASRMTGTSSDTQYF TGTGCCAGCAGGATGACCGGGACTAGTTCAGATACGCAGTATTTT
TRBJ2-7 - TRBV30 once CAWSSRRLGSSYEQYF TGTGCCTGGAGCTCAAGACGCCTGGGAAGCTCCTACGAGCAGTACTTC
TRBJ1-3 - TRBV25-1 - CASSISGNTIYF TGTGCCAGCAGTATCTCTGGAAACACCATATATTTT
TRBJ2-3 TRBD2 TRBV5-5 - CASSLGTAGGGTDTQYF TGTGCCAGCAGCTTGGGGACGGCGGGAGGGGGTACAGATACGCAGTATTTT
TRBJ2-5 TRBD2 TRBV2 - CASNIAGGKETQYF TGTGCCAGCAACATAGCGGGGGGTAAAGAGACCCAGTACTTC
TRBJ1-3 - TRBV11-3 - CASSLERGRVGNTIYF TGTGCCAGCAGCTTAGAGCGGGGGCGCGTTGGAAACACCATATATTTT
TRBJ1-1 - TRBV6-5 - CAISQGTEAFF TGTGCCATCTCCCAGGGTACTGAAGCTTTCTTT
TRBJ2-1 - TRBV7-2 - CASSSFMGSYNEQFF TGTGCCAGCAGCTCATTCATGGGATCCTACAATGAGCAGTTCTTC
TRBJ2-3 - TRBV11-3 - CASSSRQDHTDTQYF TGTGCCAGCAGCTCCCGACAGGATCACACAGATACGCAGTATTTT
TRBJ2-7 - TRBV27 - CASSLLVAFLSLTYEQYF TGTGCCAGCAGTTTATTGGTAGCGTTCCTCAGTCTGACCTACGAGCAGTACTTC
TRBJ1-3 TRBD1 TRBV7-9 - CASSRRGEDTIYF TGTGCCAGCAGCCGCAGGGGGGAGGACACCATATATTTT
TRBJ2-1 TRBD2 TRBV7-3 - CASSPGSGSSLSYNEQFF TGTGCCAGCAGCCCGGGTAGCGGGAGTAGTTTATCCTACAATGAGCAGTTCTTC
TRBJ2-3 TRBD2 TRBV6-4 - CASSDGTSGTDTQYF TGTGCCAGCAGTGACGGGACTAGCGGCACAGATACGCAGTATTTT
TRBJ1-6 TRBD1 TRBV4-3 - CASSQMTGSNSPLHF TGCGCCAGCAGCCAAATGACAGGGTCTAATTCACCCCTCCACTTT
TRBJ2-2 TRBD2 TRBV5-1 - CASSLASGSFLGELFF TGCGCCAGCAGCTTGGCGAGCGGGAGCTTCCTTGGGGAGCTGTTTTTT
TRBJ1-2 - TRBV19 - CASSMGSRSNYGYTF TGTGCCAGTAGTATGGGGTCCAGATCCAACTATGGCTACACCTTC
TRBJ2-1 - TRBV19 - CASSRRAGDEQFF TGTGCCAGTAGTAGGAGGGCCGGGGATGAGCAGTTCTTC
TRBJ1-6 - TRBV18 - CASSPSSGRGGNSPLHF TGTGCCAGCTCACCCTCTTCGGGGAGGGGTGGGAATTCACCCCTCCACTTT
TRBJ2-2 - TRBV5-1 - CASSFLTGRTGELFF TGCGCCAGCAGCTTCTTGACGGGTCGAACCGGGGAGCTGTTTTTT
TRBJ2-1 TRBD2 TRBV4-3 few CASSQEALTSGVIYNEQFF TGCGCCAGCAGCCAAGAGGCGCTGACTAGCGGAGTTATCTACAATGAGCAGTTCTTC
TRBJ2-2 - TRBV11-2 - CASSPTPGVRSGELFF TGTGCCAGCAGCCCAACGCCGGGGGTGAGGTCCGGGGAGCTGTTTTTT
TRBJ1-2 TRBD1 TRBV30 - CAWVQGQGGSRYTF TGTGCCTGGGTCCAGGGACAGGGCGGATCTCGCTACACCTTC
TRBJ2-3 - TRBV18 - CASRPSPDTQYF TGTGCCAGTCGGCCTAGCCCTGATACGCAGTATTTT
TRBJ2-7 TRBD2 TRBV6-5 - CACGLAGGLSYEQYF TGTGCCTGCGGACTAGCGGGGGGATTATCCTACGAGCAGTACTTC
TRBJ2-2 TRBD1 TRBV27 once CASSLLDRGITGELFF TGTGCCAGCAGTTTACTGGACAGGGGGATAACCGGGGAGCTGTTTTTT
TRBJ1-2 TRBD1 TRBV2 - CASSEAGQDYGYTF TGTGCCAGCAGTGAAGCGGGACAGGACTATGGCTACACCTTC
TRBJ1-1 - TRBV27 - CASSPSMNTEAFF TGTGCCAGCAGTCCCTCCATGAACACTGAAGCTTTCTTT
TRBJ2-1 - TRBV30 - CAWSVPGALANEQFF TGTGCCTGGAGTGTACCTGGGGCATTGGCAAATGAGCAGTTCTTC
TRBJ1-6 TRBD1 TRBV16 - CASSQDRVVLNSPLHF TGTGCCAGCAGCCAAGACAGGGTGGTGCTAAATTCACCCCTCCACTTT
TRBJ2-3 - TRBV3-1/TRBV3-2 - CASSIGTTRTDTQYF TGTGCCAGCAGCATCGGGACAACGAGAACAGATACGCAGTATTTT
TRBJ1-2 - TRBV28 - CASRGMDRLGYDYGYTF TGTGCCAGCAGGGGGATGGATAGGTTGGGCTACGACTATGGCTACACCTTC
TRBJ1-4 - TRBV6-2/TRBV6-3 - CASSPPTARRREKLFF TGTGCCAGCAGCCCCCCGACAGCTCGCCGTCGTGAAAAACTGTTTTTT
TRBJ2-3 - TRBV19 - CASSIGRRHTDTQYF TGTGCCAGTAGTATTGGCAGACGGCACACAGATACGCAGTATTTT
TRBJ1-1 - TRBV23-1 - CASSYFGRMNTEAFF TGCGCCAGCAGCTATTTCGGGCGGATGAACACTGAAGCTTTCTTT
TRBJ1-5 TRBD1 TRBV7-6 - CASSYGTVNSNQPQHF TGTGCCAGCAGCTACGGGACAGTAAATAGCAATCAGCCCCAGCATTTT
TRBJ2-7 TRBD1 TRBV4-1 - CASSQDPRRGTAYEQYF TGCGCCAGCAGCCAAGACCCTAGGAGAGGGACAGCCTACGAGCAGTACTTC
TRBJ1-2 - TRBV21-1 - CASSKGEENYGYTF TGTGCCAGCAGCAAAGGGGAGGAAAACTATGGCTACACCTTC
TRBJ1-4 TRBD1 TRBV3-1/TRBV3-2 few CASSRTGEDEKLFF TGTGCCAGCAGCCGGACAGGCGAGGATGAAAAACTGTTTTTT
TRBJ1-2 - TRBV29-1 - CSGLQSSYGYTF TGCAGCGGCTTACAGAGCAGCTATGGCTACACCTTC
TRBJ2-4 TRBD2 TRBV3-1/TRBV3-2 - CASSQRSGGVAKNIQYF TGTGCCAGCAGCCAACGTAGCGGGGGGGTAGCCAAAAACATTCAGTACTTC
TRBJ1-2 - TRBV5-6 - CASSLAIQGLYGYTF TGTGCCAGCAGCTTGGCCATACAGGGCCTCTATGGCTACACCTTC
TRBJ2-3 - TRBV5-1 - CASSLASLIVTDTQYF TGCGCCAGCAGCTTGGCCTCTCTAATAGTCACAGATACGCAGTATTTT
TRBJ2-7 - TRBV28 - CASTLNYEQYF TGTGCCAGCACCCTTAACTACGAGCAGTACTTC
TRBJ1-2 - TRBV9 - CASSADSGVYGYTF TGTGCCAGCAGCGCGGACAGTGGGGTCTATGGCTACACCTTC
TRBJ2-1 - TRBV2 - CASSEEVWGEEAYNEQFF TGTGCCAGCAGTGAAGAGGTATGGGGGGAAGAGGCCTACAATGAGCAGTTCTTC
TRBJ2-5 - TRBV10-3 - CAIRAGLEETQYF TGTGCCATCAGGGCAGGACTGGAAGAGACCCAGTACTTC